This T cell receptor beta chain was documented in a study of cytomegalovirus exposure and HLA in healthy donors. Overall study results and limits: TCR beta V segments were, for the most part, productive about 87% or about 30% of the time in an earlier analysis. A few CMV-associated chains proved CMV antigen-specific in vitro. Follow-up analysis later connected one missense variant in DCLRE1C with trimming of TCR beta V- and J-genes. The study put 150 to 200 TCR beta chains on its list as cytomegalovirus-associated.

13 Jbeta primers and 60 Vbeta primers were used for the PCR. Only in-frame clones appear in the TCRdb table, and some are missing; sequencing was by immunoSEQ multiplex PCR. Of under 200,000 clones detected, 80% appear once; the ten largest clones hold 1%. The V gene lost 2 bases and the J gene lost 4 bases, with 11 bases spanning the gap. CDR1 MRHNA and CDR2 SNTAGT come from the germline V gene. The CDR3 runs 14 residues. Regarding this clone: Its target is unknown.

The receptor was isolated from a woman between 50 and 59 years old in good health and CMV-seropositive. The chain couples TRBV6-4 to TRBJ1-2; D not resolved. The sample comprised PBMCs. This chain's CDR3 is CASSDTGSGYGYTF. The CDR3 nucleotides read TGTGCCAGCAGTGACACGGGGAGCGGCTATGGCTACACCTTC.